This is a list of T cell receptor beta chains from one sample in a study of identical twins. TCRdb re-called the 5' RACE reads with MiXCR, one entry per CDR3 protein. The sample has about 720,000 distinct CDR3 sequences, roughly 8% seen once; the top ten hold approximately 0.96%. The same specimen was also included in a second study, on yellow fever vaccine responses in identical twins.

The specimen was PBMCs. Source of these receptors: a young woman in good health. Each CDR3 is given without its conserved first and last residue.

j_call cdr3_length v_call cdr3_aa
TRBJ2-1 10 TRBV5-1 ASSWIDNEQF
TRBJ1-1 13 TRBV29-1 SVLIKDRLDTEAF
TRBJ2-7 9 TRBV29-1 SVFNSYEQY
TRBJ1-6 14 TRBV7-2 ASSLDRVRGNSPLH
TRBJ2-6 14 TRBV15 ATSRPGGGGANVLT
TRBJ2-2 14 TRBV7-7 ASARSRTGNTGELF
TRBJ2-5 12 TRBV20-1 STNIQWIQETQY
TRBJ2-5 12 TRBV20-1 SAMPGQGTETQY
TRBJ2-7 9 TRBV3-1 ASSQGLGLY
TRBJ1-2 12 TRBV5-6 ASSHRQALYGYT
TRBJ2-7 12 TRBV2 ASSGQGARYEQY
TRBJ2-1 13 TRBV20-1 SAREVAGGRDEQF
TRBJ2-1 11 TRBV6-5 ASSWGTGYEQF
TRBJ2-7 11 TRBV20-1 SAETGDSYEQY
TRBJ2-2 14 TRBV9 ASSSPGQGGPGELF
TRBJ1-5 16 TRBV7-8 ASSLRWGDLDSNQPQH
TRBJ1-2 10 TRBV29-1 SVDGGFYGYT
TRBJ2-1 15 TRBV6-2/TRBV6-3 ASSYSRTSGSYNEQF
TRBJ2-3 14 TRBV7-3 ASSPKLAGGPDTQY
TRBJ2-1 13 TRBV7-2 ASSSRAGQYNEQF
TRBJ2-1 12 TRBV12-3/TRBV12-4 ASITSGTYNEQF
TRBJ2-2 12 TRBV5-4 ASSLGPATGELF
TRBJ1-2 8 TRBV10-3 AIGQLGYT
TRBJ2-1 18 TRBV11-1 ASSTGTGGIKPRSYNEQF
TRBJ2-7 13 TRBV27 ASRPGQGVYYEQY
TRBJ2-7 11 TRBV12-3/TRBV12-4 ASSLVQALEQY
TRBJ2-3 11 TRBV6-1 ASSRDTTDTQY
TRBJ1-2 10 TRBV29-1 SVWDLRTGYT
TRBJ1-2 13 TRBV5-1 ASSLQGGTNYGYT
TRBJ2-7 11 TRBV6-2/TRBV6-3 ASKTASAYEQY
TRBJ2-7 12 TRBV20-1 SARDMVALYEQY
TRBJ2-7 10 TRBV28 ASSLSFGEQY
TRBJ2-7 9 TRBV10-3 AILANYEQY
TRBJ2-7 11 TRBV12-3/TRBV12-4 ASSLVVLGEQY
TRBJ2-7 15 TRBV3-1 ASSQDLDSLESYEQY
TRBJ2-3 12 TRBV27 ASSFRSATDTQY
TRBJ2-1 12 TRBV20-1 SARDGGAGNEQF
TRBJ2-7 13 TRBV12-3/TRBV12-4 ASSPTTGYSYEQY
TRBJ2-7 13 TRBV4-3 ASSQYFRSNNEQY
TRBJ2-2 11 TRBV12-3/TRBV12-4 ASSFAVTGELF
TRBJ1-5 13 TRBV28 ASRRGGSDNQPQH
TRBJ2-1 12 TRBV27 ASSRDSSGYEQF
TRBJ2-1 9 TRBV11-1 ASSPGLEQF
TRBJ2-7 11 TRBV20-1 AGPNPDAYEQY
TRBJ2-4 12 TRBV5-1 ASSETFRGNIQY
TRBJ2-4 10 TRBV29-1 SVRTGQNIQY
TRBJ2-1 13 TRBV15 ATSRVAGGYNEQF
TRBJ1-2 10 TRBV12-3/TRBV12-4 ATSNSNYGYT
TRBJ2-3 13 TRBV29-1 SVEDWSASTDTQY
TRBJ2-7 13 TRBV11-2 ASSSQGTRSYEQY
TRBJ2-7 13 TRBV10-3 AISSFSGTGYEQY
TRBJ1-5 9 TRBV21-1 ASSKPQPQH
TRBJ2-3 14 TRBV7-2 ASSLRAGLSTDTQY